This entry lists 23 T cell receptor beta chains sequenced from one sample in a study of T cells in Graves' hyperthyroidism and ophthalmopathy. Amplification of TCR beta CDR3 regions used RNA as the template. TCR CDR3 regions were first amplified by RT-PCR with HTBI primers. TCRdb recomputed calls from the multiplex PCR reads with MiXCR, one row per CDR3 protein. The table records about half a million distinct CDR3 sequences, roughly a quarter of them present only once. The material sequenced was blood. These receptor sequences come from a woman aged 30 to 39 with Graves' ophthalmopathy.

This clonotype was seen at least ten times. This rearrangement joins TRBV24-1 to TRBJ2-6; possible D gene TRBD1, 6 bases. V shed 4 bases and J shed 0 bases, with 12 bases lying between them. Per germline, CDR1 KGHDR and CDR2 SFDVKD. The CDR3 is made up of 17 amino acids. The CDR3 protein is CATSEGAKFSGANVLTF. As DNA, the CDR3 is TGTGCCACCAGTGAGGGGGCTAAATTCTCTGGGGCCAACGTCCTGACTTTC.

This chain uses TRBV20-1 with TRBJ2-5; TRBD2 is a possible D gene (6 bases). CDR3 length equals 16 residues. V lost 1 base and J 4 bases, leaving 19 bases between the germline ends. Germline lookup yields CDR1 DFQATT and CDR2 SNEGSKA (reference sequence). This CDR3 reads CSARAGEAVKVETQYF. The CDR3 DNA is TGCAGTGCTAGAGCCGGGGAGGCAGTCAAAGTAGAGACCCAGTACTTC.

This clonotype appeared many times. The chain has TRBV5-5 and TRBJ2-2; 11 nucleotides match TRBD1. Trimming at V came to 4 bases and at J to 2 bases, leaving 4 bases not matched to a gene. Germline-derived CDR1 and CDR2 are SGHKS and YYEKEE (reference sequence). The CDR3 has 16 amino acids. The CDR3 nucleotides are TGTGCCAGCAGCCAGGACAGGGGGCGCAACACCGGGGAGCTGTTTTTT. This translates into CASSQDRGRNTGELFF.

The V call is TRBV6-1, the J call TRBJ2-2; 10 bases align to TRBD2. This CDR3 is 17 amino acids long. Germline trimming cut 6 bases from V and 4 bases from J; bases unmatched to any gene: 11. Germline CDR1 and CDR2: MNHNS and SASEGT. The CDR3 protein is CASSLLASGSFTGELFF. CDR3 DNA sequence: TGTGCCAGCAGCTTGTTGGCTAGCGGGAGCTTCACCGGGGAGCTGTTTTTT.

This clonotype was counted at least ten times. In nucleotides, the CDR3 is TGCAGTGCTCCGACTAGCGGGGGGGCCGGAGAGACCCAGTACTTC. It encodes CSAPTSGGAGETQYF. The rearrangement uses TRBV20-1 and TRBJ2-5; 14 nucleotides line up with TRBD2. J gave up 4 bases and V 5 bases, and 6 bases lay outside the gene matches. The CDR3 runs to 15 residues. Germline CDR1 and CDR2: DFQATT and SNEGSKA (reference sequence).

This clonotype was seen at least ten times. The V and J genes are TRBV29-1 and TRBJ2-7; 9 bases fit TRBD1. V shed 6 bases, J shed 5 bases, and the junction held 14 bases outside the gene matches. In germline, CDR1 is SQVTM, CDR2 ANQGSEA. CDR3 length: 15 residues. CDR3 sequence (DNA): TGCAGCGTCGTCTCCGGGACAGGGCTAGGAGACGAGCAGTACTTC. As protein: CSVVSGTGLGDEQYF.

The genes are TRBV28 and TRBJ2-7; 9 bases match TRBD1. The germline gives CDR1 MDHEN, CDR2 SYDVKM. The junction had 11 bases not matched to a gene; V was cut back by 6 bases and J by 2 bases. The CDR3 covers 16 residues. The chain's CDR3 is CASSPLGTGFTYEQYF. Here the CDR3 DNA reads TGTGCCAGCAGCCCCCTCGGGACAGGGTTCACCTACGAGCAGTACTTC.

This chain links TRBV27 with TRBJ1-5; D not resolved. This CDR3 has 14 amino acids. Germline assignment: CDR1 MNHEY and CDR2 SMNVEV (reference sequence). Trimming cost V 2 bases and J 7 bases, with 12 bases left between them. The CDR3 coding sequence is TGTGCCAGCAGTTTAACGGGAGCCGTCCAGCCCCAGCATTTT. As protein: CASSLTGAVQPQHF.

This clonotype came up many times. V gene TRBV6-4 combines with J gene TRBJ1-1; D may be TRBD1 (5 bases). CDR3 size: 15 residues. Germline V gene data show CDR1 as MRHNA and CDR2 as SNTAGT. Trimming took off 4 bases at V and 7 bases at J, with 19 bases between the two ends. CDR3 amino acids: CASSVLPGLLSEAFF. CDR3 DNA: TGTGCCAGCAGTGTACTCCCAGGGCTACTGAGTGAAGCTTTCTTT.

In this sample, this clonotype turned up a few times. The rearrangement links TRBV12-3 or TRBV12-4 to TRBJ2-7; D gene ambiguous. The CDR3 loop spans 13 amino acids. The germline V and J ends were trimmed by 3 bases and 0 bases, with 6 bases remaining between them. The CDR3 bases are TGTGCCAGCAGTTTGGGCTACTCCTACGAGCAGTACTTC. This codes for CASSLGYSYEQYF.

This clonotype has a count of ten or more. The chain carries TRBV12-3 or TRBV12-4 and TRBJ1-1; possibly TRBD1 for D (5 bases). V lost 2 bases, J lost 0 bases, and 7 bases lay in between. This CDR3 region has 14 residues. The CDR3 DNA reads TGTGCCAGCAGTTTAAGGGACTTGAACACTGAAGCTTTCTTT. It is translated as CASSLRDLNTEAFF.

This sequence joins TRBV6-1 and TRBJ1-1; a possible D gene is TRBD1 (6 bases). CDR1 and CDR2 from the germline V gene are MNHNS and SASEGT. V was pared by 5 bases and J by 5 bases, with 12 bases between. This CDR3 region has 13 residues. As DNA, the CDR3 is TGTGCCAGCAGTCAAGAGACAGGAACTGAAGCTTTCTTT. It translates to CASSQETGTEAFF.

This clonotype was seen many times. CDR3: CASRTGGVNTEAFF. CDR3 DNA sequence: TGTGCCAGCAGGACCGGAGGGGTGAACACTGAAGCTTTCTTT. The chain combines TRBV12-3 or TRBV12-4 with TRBJ1-1; the D gene is possibly TRBD1 (5 bases). The CDR3 is made up of 14 amino acids. Deletions cut 6 bases from V and 0 bases from J, with 11 bases between.

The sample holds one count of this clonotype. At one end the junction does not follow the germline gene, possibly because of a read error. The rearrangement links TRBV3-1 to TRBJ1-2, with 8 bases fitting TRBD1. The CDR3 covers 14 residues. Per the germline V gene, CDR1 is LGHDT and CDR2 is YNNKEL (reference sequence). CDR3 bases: TGTGCCATCAGCCAAGGACAGGGTAGCTATGGCTACACCTTC. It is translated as CAISQGQGSYGYTF. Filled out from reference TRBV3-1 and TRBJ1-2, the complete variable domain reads DTAVSQTPKYLVTQMGNDKSIKCEQNLGHDTMYWYKQDSKKFLKIMFSYNNKELIINETVPNRFSPKSPDKAHLNLHINSLELGDSAVYFCAISQGQGSYGYTFGSGTRLTVV.

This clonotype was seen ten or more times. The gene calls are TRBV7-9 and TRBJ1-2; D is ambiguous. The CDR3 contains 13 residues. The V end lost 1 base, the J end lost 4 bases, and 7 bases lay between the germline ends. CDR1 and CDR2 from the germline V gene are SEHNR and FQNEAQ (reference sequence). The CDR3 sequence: CASSLGQRYGYTF. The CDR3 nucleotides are TGTGCCAGCAGCTTAGGACAACGCTATGGCTACACCTTC. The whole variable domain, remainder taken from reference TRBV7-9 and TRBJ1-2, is DTGVSQNPRHKITKRGQNVTFRCDPISEHNRLYWYRQTLGQGPEFLTYFQNEAQLEKSRLLSDRFSAERPKGSFSTLEIQRTEQGDSAMYLCASSLGQRYGYTFGSGTRLTVV.

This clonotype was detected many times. The CDR3 is CSVTSGEGRITGELFF. CDR3 coding DNA: TGCAGCGTTACTAGCGGGGAGGGCCGCATCACCGGGGAGCTGTTTTTT. The chain carries TRBV29-1 and TRBJ2-2; 10 bases are shared with TRBD2. CDR3 length: 16 amino acids. Losses at the gene ends were 5 bases for V and 4 bases for J; bases not matched to a gene: 10. Germline assignment: CDR1 SQVTM and CDR2 ANQGSEA.

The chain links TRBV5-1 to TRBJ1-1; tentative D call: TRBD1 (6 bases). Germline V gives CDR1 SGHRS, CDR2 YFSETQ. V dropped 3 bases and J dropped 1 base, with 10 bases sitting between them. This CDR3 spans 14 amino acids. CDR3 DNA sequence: TGCGCCAGCAGCTCCAACAGGGAGAACACTGAAGCTTTCTTT. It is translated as CASSSNRENTEAFF.

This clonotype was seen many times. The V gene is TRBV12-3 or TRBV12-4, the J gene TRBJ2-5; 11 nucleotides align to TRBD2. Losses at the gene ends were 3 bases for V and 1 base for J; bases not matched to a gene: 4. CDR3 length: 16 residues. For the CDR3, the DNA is TGTGCCAGCAGTTTTTCCCTAGCGGGGGGCCAAGAGACCCAGTACTTC. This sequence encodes CASSFSLAGGQETQYF.

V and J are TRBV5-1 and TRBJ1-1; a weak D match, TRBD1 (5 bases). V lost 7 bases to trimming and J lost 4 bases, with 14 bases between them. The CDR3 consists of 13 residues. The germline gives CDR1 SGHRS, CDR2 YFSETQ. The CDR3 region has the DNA TGCGCCAGCGGTAAGCCAGGGACCACTGAAGCTTTCTTT. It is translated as CASGKPGTTEAFF.

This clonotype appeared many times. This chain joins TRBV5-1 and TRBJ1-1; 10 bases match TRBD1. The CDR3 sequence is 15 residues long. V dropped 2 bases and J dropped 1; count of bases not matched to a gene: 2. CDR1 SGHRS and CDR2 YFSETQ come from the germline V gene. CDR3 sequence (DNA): TGCGCCAGCAGCTTTGACAGGGGGCAGAACACTGAAGCTTTCTTT. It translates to CASSFDRGQNTEAFF.

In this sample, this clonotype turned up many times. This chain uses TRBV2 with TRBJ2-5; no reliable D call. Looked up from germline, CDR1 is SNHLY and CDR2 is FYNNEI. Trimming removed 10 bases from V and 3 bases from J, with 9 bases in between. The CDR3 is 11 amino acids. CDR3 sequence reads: CATSWEETQYF. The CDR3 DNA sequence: TGTGCCACTTCCTGGGAAGAGACCCAGTACTTC. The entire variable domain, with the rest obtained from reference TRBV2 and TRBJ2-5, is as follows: EPEVTQTPSHQVTQMGQEVILRCVPISNHLYFYWYRQILGQKVEFLVSFYNNEISEKSEIFDDQFSVERPDGSNFTLKIRSTKLEDSAMYFCATSWEETQYFGPGTRLLVL.

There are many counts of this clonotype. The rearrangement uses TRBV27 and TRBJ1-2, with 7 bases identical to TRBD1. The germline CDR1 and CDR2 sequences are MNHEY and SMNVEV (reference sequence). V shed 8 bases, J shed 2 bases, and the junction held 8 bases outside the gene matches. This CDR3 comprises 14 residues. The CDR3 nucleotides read TGTGCCAGCCGATCGGGACAGCCCAACTATGGCTACACCTTC. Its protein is CASRSGQPNYGYTF.

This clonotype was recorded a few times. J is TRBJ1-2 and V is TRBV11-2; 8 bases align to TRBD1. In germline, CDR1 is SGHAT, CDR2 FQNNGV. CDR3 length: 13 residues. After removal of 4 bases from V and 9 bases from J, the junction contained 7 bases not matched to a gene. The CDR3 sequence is CASSSTGVRSYTF. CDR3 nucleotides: TGTGCCAGCAGCTCGACAGGGGTGAGAAGCTACACCTTC. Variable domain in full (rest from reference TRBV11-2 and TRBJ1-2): EAGVAQSPRYKIIEKRQSVAFWCNPISGHATLYWYQQILGQGPKLLIQFQNNGVVDDSQLPKDRFSAERLKGVDSTLKIQPAKLEDSAVYLCASSSTGVRSYTFGSGTRLTVV.